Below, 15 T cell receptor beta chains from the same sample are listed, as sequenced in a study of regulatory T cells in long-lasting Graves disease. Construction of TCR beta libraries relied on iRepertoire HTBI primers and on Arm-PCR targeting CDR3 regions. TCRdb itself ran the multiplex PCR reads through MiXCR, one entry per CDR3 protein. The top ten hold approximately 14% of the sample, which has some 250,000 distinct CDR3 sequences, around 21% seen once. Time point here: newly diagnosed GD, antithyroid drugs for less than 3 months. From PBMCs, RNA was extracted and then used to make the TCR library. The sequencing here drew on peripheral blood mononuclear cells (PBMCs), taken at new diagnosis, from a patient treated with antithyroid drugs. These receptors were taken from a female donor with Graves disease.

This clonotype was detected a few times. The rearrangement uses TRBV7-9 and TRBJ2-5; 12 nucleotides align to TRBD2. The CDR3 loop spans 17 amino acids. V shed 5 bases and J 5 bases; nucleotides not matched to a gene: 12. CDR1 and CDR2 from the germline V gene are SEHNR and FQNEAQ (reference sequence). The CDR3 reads CASSLRSSGRAGETQYF. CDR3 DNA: TGTGCCAGCAGCCTCCGTTCTAGCGGGAGGGCCGGGGAGACCCAGTACTTC.

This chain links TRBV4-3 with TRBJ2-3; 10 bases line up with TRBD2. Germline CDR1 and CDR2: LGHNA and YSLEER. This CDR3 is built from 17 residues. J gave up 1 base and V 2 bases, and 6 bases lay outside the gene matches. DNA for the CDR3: TGCGCCAGCAGCCAAAGATTTCTAGCGGGAGGCACAGATACGCAGTATTTT. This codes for CASSQRFLAGGTDTQYF.

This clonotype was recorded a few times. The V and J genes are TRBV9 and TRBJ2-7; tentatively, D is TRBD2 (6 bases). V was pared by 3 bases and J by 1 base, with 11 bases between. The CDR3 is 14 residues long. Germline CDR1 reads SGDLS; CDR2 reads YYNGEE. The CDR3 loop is CASSGDSTSYEQYF. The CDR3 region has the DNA TGTGCCAGCAGCGGGGACTCAACTTCCTACGAGCAGTACTTC. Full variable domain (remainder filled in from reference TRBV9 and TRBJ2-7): DSGVTQTPKHLITATGQRVTLRCSPRSGDLSVYWYQQSLDQGLQFLIQYYNGEERAKGNILERFSAQQFPDLHSELNLSSLELGDSALYFCASSGDSTSYEQYFGPGTRLTVT.

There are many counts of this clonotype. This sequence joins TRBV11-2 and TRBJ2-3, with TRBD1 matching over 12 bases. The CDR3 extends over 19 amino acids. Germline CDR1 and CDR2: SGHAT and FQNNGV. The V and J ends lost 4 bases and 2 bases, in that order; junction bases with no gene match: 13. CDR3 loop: CASSWGQGALLVVTDTQYF. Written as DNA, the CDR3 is TGTGCCAGCAGCTGGGGACAGGGGGCGCTTCTGGTGGTCACAGATACGCAGTATTTT.

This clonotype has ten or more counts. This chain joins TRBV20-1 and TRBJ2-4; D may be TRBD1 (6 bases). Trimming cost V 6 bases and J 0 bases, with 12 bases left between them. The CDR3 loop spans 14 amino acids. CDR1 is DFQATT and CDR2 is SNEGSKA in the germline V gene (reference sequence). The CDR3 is CSATQGTAKNIQYF. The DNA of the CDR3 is TGCAGTGCAACCCAGGGGACAGCCAAAAACATTCAGTACTTC.

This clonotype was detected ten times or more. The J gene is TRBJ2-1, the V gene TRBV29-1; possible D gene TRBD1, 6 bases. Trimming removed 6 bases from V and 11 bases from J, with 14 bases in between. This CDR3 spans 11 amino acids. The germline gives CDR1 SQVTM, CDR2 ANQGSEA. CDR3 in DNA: TGCAGCGTCGAACAGGGAATAAAGCAGTTCTTC. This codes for CSVEQGIKQFF.

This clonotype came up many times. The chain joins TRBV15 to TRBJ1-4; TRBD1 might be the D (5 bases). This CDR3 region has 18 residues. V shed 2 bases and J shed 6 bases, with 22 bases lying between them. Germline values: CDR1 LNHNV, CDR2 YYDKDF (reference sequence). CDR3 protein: CATSRYKRGTDEDEKLFF. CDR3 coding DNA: TGTGCCACCAGCAGATATAAGAGAGGGACGGATGAAGATGAAAAACTGTTTTTT.

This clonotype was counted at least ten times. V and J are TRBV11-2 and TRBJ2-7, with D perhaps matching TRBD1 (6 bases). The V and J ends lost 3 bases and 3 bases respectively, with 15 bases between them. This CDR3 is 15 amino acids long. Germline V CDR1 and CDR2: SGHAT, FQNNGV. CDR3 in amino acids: CASSLWGREFYEQYF. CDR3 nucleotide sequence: TGTGCCAGCAGCTTGTGGGGGCGCGAGTTCTACGAGCAGTACTTC.

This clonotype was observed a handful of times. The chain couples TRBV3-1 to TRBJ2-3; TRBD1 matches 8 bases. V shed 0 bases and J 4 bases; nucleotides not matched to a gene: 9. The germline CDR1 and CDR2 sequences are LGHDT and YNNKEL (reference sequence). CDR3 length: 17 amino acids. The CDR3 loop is CASSQDWTGWNADTQYF. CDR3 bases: TGTGCCAGCAGCCAAGATTGGACAGGGTGGAACGCAGATACGCAGTATTTT.

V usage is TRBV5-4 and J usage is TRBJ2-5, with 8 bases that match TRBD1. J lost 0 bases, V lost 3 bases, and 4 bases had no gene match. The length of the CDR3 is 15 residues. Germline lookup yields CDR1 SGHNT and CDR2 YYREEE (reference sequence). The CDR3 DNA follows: TGTGCCAGCAGCTCGGACAGGGCCAACCAAGAGACCCAGTACTTC. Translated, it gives CASSSDRANQETQYF.

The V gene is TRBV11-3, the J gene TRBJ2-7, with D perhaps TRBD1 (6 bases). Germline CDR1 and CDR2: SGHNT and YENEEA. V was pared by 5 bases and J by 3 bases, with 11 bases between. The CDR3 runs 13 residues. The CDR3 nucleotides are TGTGCCAGCAGCCTAGGCAGGGGCTACGAGCAGTACTTC. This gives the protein CASSLGRGYEQYF.

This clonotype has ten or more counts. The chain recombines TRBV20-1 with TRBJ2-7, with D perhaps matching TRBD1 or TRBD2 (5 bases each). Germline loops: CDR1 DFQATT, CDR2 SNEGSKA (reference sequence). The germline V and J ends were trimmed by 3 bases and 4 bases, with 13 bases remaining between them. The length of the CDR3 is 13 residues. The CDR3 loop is CSASPGTSYEQYF. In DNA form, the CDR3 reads TGCAGTGCTAGCCCAGGGACGTCGTACGAGCAGTACTTC.

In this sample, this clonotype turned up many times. This chain's CDR3 is CASRTGGARGTQYF. CDR3 DNA sequence: TGTGCCAGCAGGACGGGAGGGGCGCGTGGGACCCAGTACTTC. The V gene is TRBV2, the J gene TRBJ2-5; 8 nucleotides match TRBD2. V lost 6 bases to trimming and J lost 7 bases; unmatched junction nucleotides: 10. Germline CDR1 is SNHLY and CDR2 is FYNNEI. The CDR3 runs 14 residues.

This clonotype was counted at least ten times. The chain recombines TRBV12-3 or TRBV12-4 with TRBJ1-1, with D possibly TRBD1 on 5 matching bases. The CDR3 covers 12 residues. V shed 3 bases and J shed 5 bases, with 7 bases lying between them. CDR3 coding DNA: TGTGCCAGCAGTTTCGGGGGGACTGAAGCTTTCTTT. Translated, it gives CASSFGGTEAFF.

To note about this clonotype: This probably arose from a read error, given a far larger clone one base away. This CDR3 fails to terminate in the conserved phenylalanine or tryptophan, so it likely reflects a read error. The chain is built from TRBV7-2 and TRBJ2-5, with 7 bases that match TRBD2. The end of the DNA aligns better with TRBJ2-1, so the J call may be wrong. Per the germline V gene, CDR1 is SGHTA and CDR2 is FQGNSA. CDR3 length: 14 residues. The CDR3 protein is CASSLGLADNEQFL. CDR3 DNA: TGTGCCAGCAGCTTAGGGCTAGCGGACAATGAGCAGTTCCTC.